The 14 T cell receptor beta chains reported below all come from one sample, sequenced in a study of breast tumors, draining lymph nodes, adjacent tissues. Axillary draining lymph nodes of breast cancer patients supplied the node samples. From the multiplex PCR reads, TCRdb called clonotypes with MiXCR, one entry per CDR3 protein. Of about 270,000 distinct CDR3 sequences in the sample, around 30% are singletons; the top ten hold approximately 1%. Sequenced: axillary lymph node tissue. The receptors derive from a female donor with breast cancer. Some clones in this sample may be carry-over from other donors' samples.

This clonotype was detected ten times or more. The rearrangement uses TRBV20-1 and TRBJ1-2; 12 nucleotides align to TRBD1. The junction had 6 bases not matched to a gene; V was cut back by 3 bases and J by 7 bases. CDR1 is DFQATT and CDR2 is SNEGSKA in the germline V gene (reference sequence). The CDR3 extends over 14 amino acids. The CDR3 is CSARGTGGAGGYTF. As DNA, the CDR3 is TGCAGTGCTAGGGGGACAGGGGGCGCGGGTGGCTACACCTTC.

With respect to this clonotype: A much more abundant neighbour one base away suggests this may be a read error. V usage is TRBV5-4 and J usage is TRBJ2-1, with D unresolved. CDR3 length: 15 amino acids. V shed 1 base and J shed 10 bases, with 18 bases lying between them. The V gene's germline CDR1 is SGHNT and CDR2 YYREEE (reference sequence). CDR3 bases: TGTGCCAGCAGCTTGCCCCAGACCATGCCGTGGGAGCAGTTCTTC. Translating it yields CASSLPQTMPWEQFF.

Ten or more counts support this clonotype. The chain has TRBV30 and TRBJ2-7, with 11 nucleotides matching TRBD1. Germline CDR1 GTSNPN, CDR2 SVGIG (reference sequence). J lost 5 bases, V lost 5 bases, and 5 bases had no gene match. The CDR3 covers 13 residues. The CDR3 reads CAWDGDRGDEQYF. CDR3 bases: TGTGCCTGGGACGGGGACAGGGGGGACGAGCAGTACTTC.

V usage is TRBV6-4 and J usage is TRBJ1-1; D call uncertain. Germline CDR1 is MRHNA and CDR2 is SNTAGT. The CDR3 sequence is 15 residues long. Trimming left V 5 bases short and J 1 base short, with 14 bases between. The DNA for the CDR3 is TGTGCCAGCAGTTCAAGCTCTGCTTCGAACACTGAAGCTTTCTTT. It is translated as CASSSSSASNTEAFF.

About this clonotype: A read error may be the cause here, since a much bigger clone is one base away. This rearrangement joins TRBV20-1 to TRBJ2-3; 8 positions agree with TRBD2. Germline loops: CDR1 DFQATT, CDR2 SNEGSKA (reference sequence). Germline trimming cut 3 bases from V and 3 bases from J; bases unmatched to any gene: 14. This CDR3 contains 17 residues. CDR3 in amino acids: CSARGSLTSAKTDTQYF. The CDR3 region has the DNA TGCAGTGCTAGGGGGTCCTTGACTAGCGCGAAGACAGATACGCAGTATTTT.

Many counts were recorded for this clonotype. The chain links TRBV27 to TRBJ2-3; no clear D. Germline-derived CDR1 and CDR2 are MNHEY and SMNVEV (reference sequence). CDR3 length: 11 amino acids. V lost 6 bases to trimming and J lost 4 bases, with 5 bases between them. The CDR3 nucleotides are TGTGCCAGCAGCTTCGCAGATACGCAGTATTTT. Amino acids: CASSFADTQYF.

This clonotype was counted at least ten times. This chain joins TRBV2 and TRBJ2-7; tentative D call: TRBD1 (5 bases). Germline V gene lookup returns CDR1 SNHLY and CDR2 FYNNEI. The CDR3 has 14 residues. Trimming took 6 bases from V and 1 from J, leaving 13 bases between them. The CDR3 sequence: CASRGPGQSYEQYF. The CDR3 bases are TGTGCCAGCAGGGGGCCCGGGCAGTCCTACGAGCAGTACTTC. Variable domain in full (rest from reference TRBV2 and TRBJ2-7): EPEVTQTPSHQVTQMGQEVILRCVPISNHLYFYWYRQILGQKVEFLVSFYNNEISEKSEIFDDQFSVERPDGSNFTLKIRSTKLEDSAMYFCASRGPGQSYEQYFGPGTRLTVT.

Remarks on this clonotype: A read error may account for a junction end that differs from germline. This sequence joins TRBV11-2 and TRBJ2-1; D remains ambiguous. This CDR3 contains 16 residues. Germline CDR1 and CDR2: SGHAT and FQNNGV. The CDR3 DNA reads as TGTGCCAGCAGCCCGCGTACTGGCAGTTCATACAATGAGCAGCTCTTC. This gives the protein CASSPRTGSSYNEQLF.

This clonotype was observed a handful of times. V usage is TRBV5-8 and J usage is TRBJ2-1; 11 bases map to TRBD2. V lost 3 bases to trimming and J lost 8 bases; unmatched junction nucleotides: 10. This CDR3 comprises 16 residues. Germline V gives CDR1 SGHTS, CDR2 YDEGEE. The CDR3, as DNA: TGTGCCAGCAGCTCCTTGACTAGCGGGATTAGCCATGAGCAGTTCTTC. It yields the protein CASSSLTSGISHEQFF.

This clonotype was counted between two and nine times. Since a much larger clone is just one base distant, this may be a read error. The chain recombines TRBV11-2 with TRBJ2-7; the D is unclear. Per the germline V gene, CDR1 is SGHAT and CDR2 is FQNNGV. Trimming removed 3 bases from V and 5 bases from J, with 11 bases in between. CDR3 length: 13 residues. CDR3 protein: CASSFSTDHEQYF. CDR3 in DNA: TGTGCCAGCAGCTTCAGCACAGACCACGAGCAGTACTTC.

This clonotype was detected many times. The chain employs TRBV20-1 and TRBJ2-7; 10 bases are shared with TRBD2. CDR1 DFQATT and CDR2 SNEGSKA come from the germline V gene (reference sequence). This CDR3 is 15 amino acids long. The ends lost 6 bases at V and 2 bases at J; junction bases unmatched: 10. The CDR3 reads CSANPSGSDPYEQYF. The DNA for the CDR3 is TGCAGTGCGAACCCTAGCGGGAGCGATCCCTACGAGCAGTACTTC.

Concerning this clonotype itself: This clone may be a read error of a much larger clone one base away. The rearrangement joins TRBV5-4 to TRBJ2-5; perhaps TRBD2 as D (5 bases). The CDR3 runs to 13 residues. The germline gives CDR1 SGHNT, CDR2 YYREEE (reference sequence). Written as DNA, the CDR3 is TGTGCCAGCGAGGCTAGCCCTCAAGAGACCGAGTACTTC. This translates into CASEASPQETEYF.

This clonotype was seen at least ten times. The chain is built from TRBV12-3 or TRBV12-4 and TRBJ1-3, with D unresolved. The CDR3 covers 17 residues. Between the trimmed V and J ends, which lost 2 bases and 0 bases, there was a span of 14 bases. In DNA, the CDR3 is TGTGCCAGCAGTTTATGGGGTGGTGGCCTCTCTGGAAACACCATATATTTT. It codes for CASSLWGGGLSGNTIYF.

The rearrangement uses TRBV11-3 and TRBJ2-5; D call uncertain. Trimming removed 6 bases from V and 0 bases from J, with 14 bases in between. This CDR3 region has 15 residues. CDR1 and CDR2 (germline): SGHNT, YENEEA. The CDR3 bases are TGTGCCAGCAGGCGATCGGGCCGTGACCAAGAGACCCAGTACTTC. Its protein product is CASRRSGRDQETQYF.